Listed below are T cell receptor beta chains from one sample, sequenced in a study of early T cells in non-severe SARS-CoV-2 infection. Using its own MiXCR run on the 5' RACE reads, TCRdb lists one record per CDR3 protein. The sample lists approximately 77,000 distinct CDR3 sequences; roughly a sixth were seen once. Sequences were obtained from whole blood. Every receptor here comes from an adult who was a healthcare worker with PCR-confirmed SARS-CoV-2 infection or an uninfected control (not recorded which). The CDR3 runs from the conserved cysteine through the conserved F or W.

V: TRBV3-1; CDR3: CASSRGQGGTIYF
V: TRBV2; CDR3: CASSVHGYEQYF
V: TRBV4-1; CDR3: CASSQGPGGPRNEQFF
V: TRBV20-1; CDR3: CSGDRGLGYTF
V: TRBV29-1; CDR3: CSVPILSGGYTF
V: TRBV5-4; CDR3: CASSLADRDPGYTF
V: TRBV5-1; CDR3: CASSLAGTSRVTDTQYF
V: TRBV30; CDR3: CAWSGGAGQPQHF
V: TRBV29-1; CDR3: CSATGVSYEQYF
V: TRBV6-5; CDR3: CASSYSGGVVGYTF
V: TRBV28; CDR3: CASRKGGRLGQYF
V: TRBV11-2; CDR3: CASSQLGQGHEQYF
V: TRBV12-3/TRBV12-4; CDR3: CASSPGILNTEAFF
V: TRBV6-5; CDR3: CASSYYAGTDGYTF
V: TRBV29-1; CDR3: CSVEDTLYEQYF
V: TRBV29-1; CDR3: CSVNYRDGTAMNTEAFF
V: TRBV20-1; CDR3: CSVRRSNQPQHF
V: TRBV30; CDR3: CAWNQGTLGQFF
V: TRBV27; CDR3: CASSPTGGLRRAFF
V: TRBV23-1; CDR3: CASAPPGQFYEQYF
V: TRBV28; CDR3: CASSPRTGTSGNTIYF
V: TRBV20-1; CDR3: CSAQTTLRGQGSPLHF
V: TRBV6-2/TRBV6-3; CDR3: CASSSTYEQYF
V: TRBV4-1; CDR3: CASSQDPSGATNEQFF
V: TRBV27; CDR3: CASSFGTGGSEQFF
V: TRBV20-1; CDR3: CSANRGSQPQHF
V: TRBV6-5; CDR3: CASRTSRNTGELFF
V: TRBV7-9; CDR3: CASRVESDEQYF
V: TRBV28; CDR3: CTSSLGQGVFEKLFF
V: TRBV12-3/TRBV12-4; CDR3: CASTPLRDTPGPSGANVLTF
V: TRBV29-1; CDR3: CSGGDRLEQYF
V: TRBV6-4; CDR3: CASSSTGSRDGYTF
V: TRBV7-9; CDR3: CASSSSGGYTEAFF
V: TRBV7-3; CDR3: CASSLPISGANVLTF
V: TRBV29-1; CDR3: CSVDSIGNIQYF
V: TRBV11-3; CDR3: CASSLGFGTYNEQFF
V: TRBV18; CDR3: CASSPYIGDYNEQFF
V: TRBV25-1; CDR3: CASRGTGYEQYF
V: TRBV5-6; CDR3: CASSPGLAVQFF
V: TRBV7-9; CDR3: CASSLTQLRETQYF
V: TRBV3-1; CDR3: CASSQDSPAGTQYF
V: TRBV30; CDR3: CAWSLRADTQYF
V: TRBV6-5; CDR3: CASSYSKSTDTQYF
V: TRBV11-1; CDR3: CASSLASPINEQFF
V: TRBV12-3/TRBV12-4; CDR3: CASSTVGDEQYF
V: TRBV5-1; CDR3: CASSLEGLRYEQYF
V: TRBV6-6; CDR3: CASSLRQGGADTQYF
V: TRBV6-1; CDR3: CASRPSTEAFF
V: TRBV11-2; CDR3: CASSGSGGIYNEQFF
V: TRBV27; CDR3: CASRRERDLGTQYF
V: TRBV7-7; CDR3: CASSLKGSAGELFF
V: TRBV12-3/TRBV12-4; CDR3: CASRRQGTFNQPQHF
V: TRBV7-3; CDR3: CASRPSGFPSEQYF
V: TRBV6-6; CDR3: CASSYSGGGETQYF
V: TRBV27; CDR3: CASSLERGQGYTF
V: TRBV7-3; CDR3: CASSLMGSGANVLTF
V: TRBV6-4; CDR3: CASSDSGGTDTQYF
V: TRBV2; CDR3: CASSETRRGLAQPQHF